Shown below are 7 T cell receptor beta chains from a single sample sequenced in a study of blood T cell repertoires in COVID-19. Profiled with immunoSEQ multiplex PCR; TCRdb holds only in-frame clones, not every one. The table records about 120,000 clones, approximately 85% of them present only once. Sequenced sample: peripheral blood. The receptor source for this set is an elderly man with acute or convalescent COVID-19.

CDR3 protein: CATTLAGRGAKNIQYF. CDR3 DNA: TGTGCCACCACCTTGGCTGGTAGGGGGGCCAAAAACATTCAGTACTTC. This chain joins TRBV24-1 and TRBJ2-4, with TRBD1 as a possible D gene (6 bases). CDR3 size: 16 residues. Germline values: CDR1 KGHDR, CDR2 SFDVKD. Trimming took off 8 bases at V and 1 base at J, with 17 bases between the two ends.

The CDR3 coding sequence is TGTGCCAGCAGCCCACAGGGACAACAGCTTAACACTGAAGCTTTCTTT. This translates into CASSPQGQQLNTEAFF. The chain combines TRBV11-2 with TRBJ1-1, with TRBD1 as a possible D gene (6 bases). Per the germline V gene, CDR1 is SGHAT and CDR2 is FQNNGV. The CDR3 extends over 16 amino acids. The V gene lost 5 bases and the J gene lost 2 bases, with 18 bases spanning the gap.

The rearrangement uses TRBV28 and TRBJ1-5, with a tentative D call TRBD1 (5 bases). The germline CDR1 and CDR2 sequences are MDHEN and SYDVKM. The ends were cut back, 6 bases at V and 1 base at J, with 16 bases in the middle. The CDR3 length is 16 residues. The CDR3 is CASSRPGTASNQPQHF. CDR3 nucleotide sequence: TGTGCCAGCAGCCGACCGGGGACTGCAAGCAATCAGCCCCAGCATTTT.

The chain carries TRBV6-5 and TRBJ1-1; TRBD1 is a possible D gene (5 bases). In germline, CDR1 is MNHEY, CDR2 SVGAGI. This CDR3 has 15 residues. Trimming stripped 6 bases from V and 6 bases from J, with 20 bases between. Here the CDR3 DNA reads TGTGCCAGCAGGCAATTGGTGTGGGGCTACTCTGAAGCTTTCTTT. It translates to CASRQLVWGYSEAFF.

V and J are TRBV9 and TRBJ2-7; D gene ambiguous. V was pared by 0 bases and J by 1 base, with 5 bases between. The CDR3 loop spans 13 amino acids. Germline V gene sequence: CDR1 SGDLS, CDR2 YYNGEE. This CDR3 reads CASSVGPSYEQYF. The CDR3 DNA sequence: TGTGCCAGCAGCGTAGGTCCGTCCTACGAGCAGTACTTC.

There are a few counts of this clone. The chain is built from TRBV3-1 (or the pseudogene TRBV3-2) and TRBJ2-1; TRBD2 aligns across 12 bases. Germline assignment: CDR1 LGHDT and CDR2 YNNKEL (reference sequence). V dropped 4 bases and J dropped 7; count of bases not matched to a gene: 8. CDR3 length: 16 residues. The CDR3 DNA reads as TGTGCCAGCAGCCTACTTCGACTAGCGGGAGATAATGAGCAGTTCTTC. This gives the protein CASSLLRLAGDNEQFF.

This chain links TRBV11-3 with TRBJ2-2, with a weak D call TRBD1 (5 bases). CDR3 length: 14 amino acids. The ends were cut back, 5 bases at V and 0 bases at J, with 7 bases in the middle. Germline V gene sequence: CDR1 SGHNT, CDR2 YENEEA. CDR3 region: CASSPGTNTGELFF. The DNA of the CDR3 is TGTGCCAGCAGCCCAGGGACGAACACCGGGGAGCTGTTTTTT.